Below are 30 T cell receptor beta chains sequenced from a single sample in a study of OX40 agonist ivuxolimab in advanced cancers. Receptors were amplified or captured by the immunoSEQ multiplex PCR assay. Held by TCRdb, this immuneACCESS table contains in-frame sequences only and omits some clones. Under half of the omission traces to an unresolved V gene where checked; the cause of the rest is unknown. Counted in this sample were under 20,000 clones; 55% to 80% of them appeared once. The biggest ten clones account for approximately 24% of the sample. The source material was CD4+ or CD8+ T cells sorted from blood, sampled in a trial of the OX40 agonist ivuxolimab. The receptors were gathered from an adult with an advanced solid tumor such as melanoma, head and neck, liver or kidney cancer.

This clone has only one observation. The rearrangement links TRBV9 to TRBJ1-5; TRBD1 might be the D (5 bases). Deletions cut 0 bases from V and 2 bases from J, with 9 bases between. This CDR3 has 15 residues. Germline V gene data show CDR1 as SGDLS and CDR2 as YYNGEE. CDR3 nucleotides: TGTGCCAGCAGCGTAGGCGGGGGGGGCAATCAGCCCCAGCATTTT. Translation gives CASSVGGGGNQPQHF.

The CDR3 region is CASSDKVTYEQYF. The CDR3 coding sequence is TGTGCCAGCAGTGATAAGGTTACCTACGAGCAGTACTTC. This rearrangement joins TRBV2 to TRBJ2-7, with unresolved D. The ends were cut back, 3 bases at V and 2 bases at J, with 8 bases in the middle. Germline CDR1 is SNHLY and CDR2 is FYNNEI. This CDR3 is built from 13 residues.

The chain joins TRBV29-1 to TRBJ2-1; tentatively, D is TRBD2 (5 bases). The V end lost 3 bases, the J end lost 4 bases, and 7 bases lay between the germline ends. Germline V lookup: CDR1 SQVTM, CDR2 ANQGSEA. The CDR3 is 12 amino acids. The CDR3 sequence is CSVDLAYNEQFF. CDR3 in DNA: TGCAGCGTTGATCTAGCATACAATGAGCAGTTCTTC.

This clone was counted a single time. V and J are TRBV13 and TRBJ1-1; D remains ambiguous. In germline, CDR1 is PRHDT, CDR2 FYEKMQ (reference sequence). V shed 5 bases and J shed 0 bases, with 13 bases lying between them. This CDR3 region has 15 residues. CDR3 nucleotide sequence: TGTGCCAGCAGCCCAAGCCTTGGGCTGAACACTGAAGCTTTCTTT. Protein sequence: CASSPSLGLNTEAFF. The full variable domain, its missing parts supplied by reference TRBV13 and TRBJ1-1, is AAGVIQSPRHLIKEKRETATLKCYPIPRHDTVYWYQQGPGQDPQFLISFYEKMQSDKGSIPDRFSAQQFSDYHSELNMSSLELGDSALYFCASSPSLGLNTEAFFGQGTRLTVV.

The V call is TRBV12-2, the J call TRBJ1-6. TRBV12-2 is flagged as a pseudogene. The CDR3 consists of 21 residues. The CDR3 nucleotides read TGTGCAAGTCGCTCCCGCGGGCCGGGTATTGGGAGACCTCCTCTGAATTCACCCCTCCACTTT. Translation: CASRSRGPGIGRPPLNSPLHF.

The rearrangement uses TRBV2 and TRBJ2-1, with D possibly matching TRBD1 (8 bases). The CDR3 runs 16 residues. V gave up 7 bases and J gave up 0 bases, with 16 bases separating them. Germline CDR1 is SNHLY and CDR2 is FYNNEI. In DNA, the CDR3 is TGTGCCAGCAAGCGGGGACAGGCGAGCTCCTACAATGAGCAGTTCTTC. It translates to CASKRGQASSYNEQFF.

The chain couples TRBV5-1 to TRBJ2-7; D possibly corresponds to TRBD1 (6 bases). CDR1 is SGHRS, CDR2 YFSETQ, per germline. The CDR3 totals 15 residues. Trimming took 4 bases from V and 4 from J, leaving 18 bases between them. CDR3 DNA: TGCGCCAGCAGCCACTCATTGGGGACAAATTACGAGCAGTACTTC. Protein: CASSHSLGTNYEQYF.

DNA of the CDR3: TGTGCCAGCAGCTTTCCTCGGGGGGGCTACAATGAGCAGTTCTTC. As protein: CASSFPRGGYNEQFF. The gene calls are TRBV7-8 and TRBJ2-1; the match to TRBD2 covers 8 bases. After removal of 3 bases from V and 3 bases from J, the junction contained 4 bases not matched to a gene. Germline V gene sequence: CDR1 SGHVS, CDR2 FQNEAQ. This CDR3 comprises 15 residues. The full variable domain, its missing parts supplied by reference TRBV7-8 and TRBJ2-1, is GAGVSQSPRYKVAKRGQDVALRCDPISGHVSLFWYQQALGQGPEFLTYFQNEAQLDKSGLPSDRFFAERPEGSVSTLKIQRTQQEDSAVYLCASSFPRGGYNEQFFGPGTRLTVL.

The chain recombines TRBV27 with TRBJ2-2; tentatively, D is TRBD1 (6 bases). There are 15 residues in the CDR3. CDR1 and CDR2 from the germline V gene are MNHEY and SMNVEV (reference sequence). V dropped 3 bases and J dropped 4 bases, with 12 bases sitting between them. The CDR3 reads CASSFRTAVTGELFF. The DNA for the CDR3 is TGTGCCAGCAGTTTCCGGACAGCCGTCACCGGGGAGCTGTTTTTT.

The rearrangement uses TRBV6-1 and TRBJ2-7; D is unresolved. V dropped 4 bases and J dropped 3 bases, with 4 bases sitting between them. The germline gives CDR1 MNHNS, CDR2 SASEGT. The CDR3 runs to 11 residues. The CDR3 sequence is CASSVHYEQYF. In DNA form, the CDR3 reads TGTGCCAGCAGTGTCCACTACGAGCAGTACTTC.

V is TRBV28 and J is TRBJ1-1, with 8 bases that match TRBD1. CDR1 MDHEN and CDR2 SYDVKM come from the germline V gene. The CDR3 spans 16 residues. With 5 bases clipped from V and 11 bases from J, the junction kept 19 bases outside the gene matches. The CDR3 DNA sequence: TGTGCCAGCAGTCTCCCCAGACAGGGGAGAACACTGAACGCTTTCTTT. Protein sequence: CASSLPRQGRTLNAFF.

The DNA of the CDR3 is TGCGCCAGCAGCTTATACCAGGGTAGGGATGGCTACACCTTC. Translated, it gives CASSLYQGRDGYTF. The chain uses TRBV5-1 and TRBJ1-2, with D maybe TRBD1 (5 bases). CDR3 size: 14 residues. Trimming removed 2 bases at V and 6 bases at J, with 14 bases between. The germline V gene encodes CDR1 SGHRS and CDR2 YFSETQ.

V gene TRBV28 combines with J gene TRBJ1-1, with 8 bases lining up with TRBD1. The germline V gene has CDR1 MDHEN and CDR2 SYDVKM. The CDR3 spans 14 residues. J lost 7 bases, V lost 6 bases, and 10 bases had no gene match. DNA of the CDR3: TGTGCCAGCAGATCCGTCGACAGGGGAAATGAAGCTTTCTTT. Translating it yields CASRSVDRGNEAFF.

This clone was seen once. V usage is TRBV5-4 and J usage is TRBJ2-7; D call uncertain. V was shortened by 1 base and J by 0 bases, with 8 bases between the two germline ends. Germline lookup yields CDR1 SGHNT and CDR2 YYREEE (reference sequence). CDR3 length equals 14 residues. The CDR3 sequence is CASSLFRDSYEQYF. The CDR3 nucleotides read TGTGCCAGCAGCTTGTTTAGGGACTCCTACGAGCAGTACTTC.

The genes are TRBV5-8 and TRBJ2-5, with D possibly being TRBD1 or TRBD2 (7 bases each). Trimming pared 2 bases from V and 5 bases from J, leaving 16 bases between. In germline, CDR1 is SGHTS, CDR2 YDEGEE. This CDR3 has 15 amino acids. This chain's CDR3 is CASSLFQGGQETQYF. The DNA of the CDR3 is TGTGCCAGCAGCTTATTCCAGGGGGGGCAGGAGACCCAGTACTTC.

This chain uses TRBV4-1 with TRBJ2-1; possible D gene TRBD2, 7 bases. The V end lost 6 bases, the J end lost 7 bases, and 22 bases lay between the germline ends. The length of the CDR3 is 16 residues. Germline values: CDR1 MGHRA, CDR2 YSYEKL. The CDR3 nucleotides are TGCGCCAGCAGTCAGCACGGGGGGCTCTCTAGGAATGAGCAGTTCTTC. Its translation: CASSQHGGLSRNEQFF.

The chain links TRBV11-3 to TRBJ2-2; D unclear. Trimming removed 1 base at V and 6 bases at J, with 9 bases between. This CDR3 spans 14 amino acids. Germline lookup yields CDR1 SGHNT and CDR2 YENEEA. As DNA, the CDR3 is TGTGCCAGCAGCTTAGTATATATTGCCGGGGAGCTGTTTTTT. Translating it yields CASSLVYIAGELFF.

This chain joins TRBV28 and TRBJ1-5, with D possibly TRBD1 on 6 matching bases. Trimming cost V 5 bases and J 1 base, with 18 bases left between them. The length of the CDR3 is 17 residues. Germline V gives CDR1 MDHEN, CDR2 SYDVKM. The CDR3 loop is CASSPHPRGGSNQPQHF. CDR3 in DNA: TGTGCCAGCAGTCCTCACCCTCGGGGGGGCAGCAATCAGCCCCAGCATTTT.

The J gene is TRBJ2-5, the V gene TRBV13, with TRBD2 identical over 8 bases. V shed 4 bases, J shed 14 bases, and the junction held 9 bases outside the gene matches. CDR3 size: 12 residues. Germline CDR1 and CDR2: PRHDT and FYEKMQ (reference sequence). CDR3 sequence (DNA): TGTGCCAGCAGCTCATCTAGCGGGCCGCGCTACTTC. This gives the protein CASSSSSGPRYF.

This chain joins TRBV9 and TRBJ2-2, with D possibly matching TRBD2 (5 bases). This CDR3 comprises 17 residues. Germline values: CDR1 SGDLS, CDR2 YYNGEE. V lost 1 base and J lost 0, with 13 bases in between. The DNA of the CDR3 is TGTGCCAGCAGCGTACCCTTAGGACTCGCGAACACCGGGGAGCTGTTTTTT. Amino acids: CASSVPLGLANTGELFF.

The CDR3 bases are TGTGCCAGCAGCTTAAGGTGGGGGGGCGAGCAGTACTTC. This translates into CASSLRWGGEQYF. The V and J genes are TRBV7-9 and TRBJ2-7; TRBD2 matches at 7 bases. The CDR3 covers 13 residues. The germline CDR1 and CDR2 sequences are SEHNR and FQNEAQ (reference sequence). With V trimmed by 2 bases and J by 6 bases, 4 bases remained unmatched.

This clone was seen a few times. The J gene is TRBJ2-1, the V gene TRBV15; 7 bases match TRBD1. CDR3 length: 15 amino acids. Germline CDR1 reads LNHNV; CDR2 reads YYDKDF (reference sequence). The junction had 3 bases not matched to a gene; V was cut back by 4 bases and J by 0 bases. CDR3 sequence: CATSIDRASYNEQFF. Here the CDR3 DNA reads TGTGCCACCAGCATCGACAGGGCCTCCTACAATGAGCAGTTCTTC.

The chain joins TRBV29-1 to TRBJ1-2; D uncertain. Between the trimmed V and J ends, which lost 7 bases and 4 bases, there was a span of 13 bases. The germline V gene has CDR1 SQVTM and CDR2 ANQGSEA. The CDR3 has 12 residues. The CDR3 DNA reads as TGCAGCGCGTCCGCAGGCACCTATGGCTACACCTTC. It specifies CSASAGTYGYTF.

In its sample, this clone was seen a few times. The chain uses TRBV4-3 and TRBJ2-2; 14 nucleotides agree with TRBD2. V was pared by 3 bases and J by 6 bases, with 15 bases of the junction left unmatched. Germline CDR1 reads LGHNA; CDR2 reads YSLEER. The CDR3 length is 20 residues. The CDR3 sequence: CASSQGILTSGGADSGELFF. CDR3 DNA: TGCGCCAGCAGCCAGGGCATACTGACTAGCGGGGGGGCCGATTCCGGGGAGCTGTTTTTT.

The chain is built from TRBV10-3 and TRBJ1-2; D is unclear. Germline CDR1 ENHRY, CDR2 SYGVKD. This CDR3 comprises 13 residues. The V end lost 3 bases, the J end lost 3 bases, and 8 bases lay between the germline ends. Written as DNA, the CDR3 is TGTGCCATCAGTGATAACCCTGACTATGGCTACACCTTC. Encoded protein: CAISDNPDYGYTF.

The genes are TRBV13 and TRBJ2-1; a weak D match, TRBD2 (7 bases). Trimming shortened V by 2 bases and J by 9 bases, and 20 bases separated the two germline ends. This CDR3 has 16 amino acids. Germline V gene sequence: CDR1 PRHDT, CDR2 FYEKMQ (reference sequence). The CDR3 bases are TGTGCCAGCAGCTTATCCTTGGAACGGAGGGGGGGTGAGCAGTTCTTC. This translates into CASSLSLERRGGEQFF.

The genes are TRBV27 and TRBJ2-3, with 8 bases fitting TRBD2. The V and J ends lost 2 bases and 5 bases, in that order; junction bases with no gene match: 6. CDR3 length equals 15 residues. Germline V CDR1 and CDR2: MNHEY, SMNVEV (reference sequence). As DNA, the CDR3 is TGTGCCAGCAGTTTAGCCGGGACTAGTCTAGATACGCAGTATTTT. Translated, it gives CASSLAGTSLDTQYF.

This chain connects TRBV11-2 to TRBJ2-3, with D uncertain. The CDR3 length is 15 residues. Trimming pared 1 base from V and 0 bases from J, leaving 8 bases between. CDR1 and CDR2 from the germline V gene are SGHAT and FQNNGV. The DNA of the CDR3 is TGTGCCAGCAGCTTAGTTTGGACCAGCACAGATACGCAGTATTTT. Amino acid sequence: CASSLVWTSTDTQYF.

This clone has more than one count but fewer than ten. The J gene is TRBJ2-2, the V gene TRBV4-1, with 13 nucleotides matching TRBD2. The CDR3 covers 16 residues. Germline V gene data show CDR1 as MGHRA and CDR2 as YSYEKL. V lost 5 bases to trimming and J lost 4 bases; unmatched junction nucleotides: 4. CDR3 nucleotide sequence: TGCGCCAGCAGCACCCGGACTAGCGGGGGCACCGGGGAGCTGTTTTTT. Its translation is CASSTRTSGGTGELFF.

By sample fraction, this clone is medium-sized. V gene TRBV2 combines with J gene TRBJ1-6, with a tentative D call TRBD1 (5 bases). V was clipped by 3 bases and J by 9 bases, with 9 bases between them. The germline CDR1 and CDR2 sequences are SNHLY and FYNNEI. This CDR3 is built from 13 residues. The CDR3 DNA sequence: TGTGCCAGCAGTGACGCAGGGATTTCACCCCTCCACTTT. Residues: CASSDAGISPLHF.